This passage covers 22 T cell receptor beta chains from one sample sequenced in a study of metastatic and nonmetastatic thyroid tumors. There were no patients who had received any treatment before thyroid surgery. TCRdb re-analyzed the PCR reads through MiXCR. The sample yields 4,000 or so clones, 25% to 35% seen once. Sequencing input: adjacent normal tissue. All receptors derive from a male donor with papillary thyroid cancer or a benign thyroid nodule (not recorded which). Some clones in this sample may be carry-over from other donors' samples.

In its sample, this clone ranks as medium-sized. This sequence joins TRBV5-1 and TRBJ1-2; D is possibly TRBD1 (5 bases). There are 15 residues in the CDR3. The ends were cut back, 2 bases at V and 9 bases at J, with 20 bases in the middle. From germline, CDR1 is SGHRS and CDR2 YFSETQ. CDR3 region: CASSFDSTGNGRYTF. CDR3 in DNA: TGCGCCAGCAGCTTTGACAGTACTGGGAACGGGCGCTACACCTTC.

This sequence joins TRBV20-1 and TRBJ1-2, with 9 bases aligning to TRBD1. The V gene end was trimmed by 1 base and the J gene end by 7 bases; junction bases not matched to a gene: 7. The CDR3 runs to 14 residues. The germline V gene has CDR1 DFQATT and CDR2 SNEGSKA (reference sequence). The DNA for the CDR3 is TGCAGTGCTAGAGGGACAGGGGTGAGGGGTGGCTACACCTTC. It specifies CSARGTGVRGGYTF.

This clone has only a few counts. The chain employs TRBV27 and TRBJ2-7, with 11 bases identical to TRBD2. CDR1 is MNHEY and CDR2 is SMNVEV in the germline V gene (reference sequence). V trimming: 3 bases; J trimming: 4 bases; junction bases outside the gene matches: 2. This CDR3 is built from 14 residues. The CDR3 loop is CASSFGTSGYEQYF. In DNA, the CDR3 is TGTGCCAGCAGTTTCGGGACTAGCGGATACGAGCAGTACTTC.

This clone ranks as large (0.1 to 1%). The rearrangement joins TRBV19 to TRBJ1-1, with D possibly being TRBD1 (6 bases). The CDR3 is 14 amino acids. CDR1 and CDR2 (germline): LNHDA, SQIVND (reference sequence). Trimming left V 3 bases short and J 5 bases short, with 13 bases between. As DNA, the CDR3 is TGTGCCAGTAGTATTCAACCGGACAGTACTGAAGCTTTCTTT. It yields the protein CASSIQPDSTEAFF.

The count of this clone is one. CDR3 amino acids: CSVGDLDSDGYTF. The CDR3 nucleotides read TGCAGCGTCGGGGACCTCGATTCTGATGGCTACACCTTC. The chain uses TRBV29-1 and TRBJ1-2; D is possibly TRBD1 (5 bases). The length of the CDR3 is 13 residues. Germline lookup yields CDR1 SQVTM and CDR2 ANQGSEA. V was cut by 6 bases and J by 6 bases, with 17 bases left in between.

This clone is deemed large. The rearrangement joins TRBV12-3 or TRBV12-4 to TRBJ2-1, with 7 nucleotides matching TRBD1. The CDR3 has 17 amino acids. V gave up 1 base and J gave up 5 bases; unmatched junction bases: 11. This chain's CDR3 is CASSLEWVGGGHNEQFF. In DNA, the CDR3 is TGTGCCAGCAGTTTAGAATGGGTAGGGGGCGGTCACAATGAGCAGTTCTTC.

The chain recombines TRBV2 with TRBJ1-1; D not resolved. The CDR3 sequence is 13 residues long. The germline gives CDR1 SNHLY, CDR2 FYNNEI. Trimming took 7 bases from V and 0 from J, leaving 9 bases between them. The CDR3 sequence is CASMFQMNTEAFF. The CDR3 DNA is TGTGCCAGCATGTTCCAGATGAACACTGAAGCTTTCTTT.

The chain combines TRBV20-1 with TRBJ1-1; 8 nucleotides match TRBD1. CDR1 DFQATT and CDR2 SNEGSKA come from the germline V gene (reference sequence). CDR3 length equals 12 residues. V lost 4 bases to trimming and J lost 4 bases; unmatched junction nucleotides: 2. The CDR3: CSATGGSTEAFF. CDR3 coding DNA: TGCAGTGCTACAGGGGGCAGCACTGAAGCTTTCTTT.

Only a few counts were recorded for this clone. The J gene is TRBJ2-7, the V gene TRBV28, with a possible D match to TRBD1 (6 bases). The CDR3 is 13 residues long. Germline V gene sequence: CDR1 MDHEN, CDR2 SYDVKM. V was pared by 7 bases and J by 1 base, with 11 bases between. CDR3 protein: CASNPTGSYEQYF. In DNA, the CDR3 is TGTGCCAGCAACCCGACAGGATCCTACGAGCAGTACTTC.

This sequence joins TRBV5-1 and TRBJ2-1, with D possibly TRBD1 on 5 matching bases. The CDR3 runs to 16 residues. The germline CDR1 and CDR2 sequences are SGHRS and YFSETQ. V was pared by 5 bases and J by 3 bases, with 18 bases between. The CDR3 sequence: CASSPAPWTNYNEQFF. The CDR3 coding sequence is TGCGCCAGCAGTCCGGCCCCCTGGACAAACTACAATGAGCAGTTCTTC. The complete variable domain, with remaining parts taken from reference TRBV5-1 and TRBJ2-1, reads KAGVTQTPRYLIKTRGQQVTLSCSPISGHRSVSWYQQTPGQGLQFLFEYFSETQRNKGNFPGRFSGRQFSNSRSEMNVSTLELGDSALYLCASSPAPWTNYNEQFFGPGTRLTVL.

The chain joins TRBV5-1 to TRBJ2-1; 8 bases are shared with TRBD2. Looked up from germline, CDR1 is SGHRS and CDR2 is YFSETQ. The length of the CDR3 is 16 residues. Trimming at V came to 4 bases and at J to 7 bases, leaving 13 bases not matched to a gene. The CDR3 nucleotides read TGCGCCAGCAGCCCATCGGGACTAGGTTTGGGTAATGAGCAGTTCTTC. Its protein product is CASSPSGLGLGNEQFF.

This clone was observed many times. A much larger clone lies one base from this, so it may be a read error. This chain joins TRBV11-3 and TRBJ2-1; possible D gene TRBD1, 6 bases. CDR1 is SGHNT and CDR2 is YENEEA in the germline V gene. The CDR3 contains 14 residues. The CDR3 is CASSLRGSSNERFF. DNA for the CDR3: TGTGCCAGCAGCTTAAGGGGGAGTAGTAATGAGCGGTTCTTC.

The chain couples TRBV12-3 or TRBV12-4 to TRBJ2-7; possibly TRBD1 or TRBD2 for D (5 bases each). Between the trimmed V and J ends, which lost 9 bases and 6 bases, there was a span of 18 bases. The length of the CDR3 is 13 residues. The CDR3 nucleotides read TGTGCCAGTAGCCCGGGACGCCACGGCGAGCAGTACTTC. Translating it yields CASSPGRHGEQYF.

V is TRBV9 and J is TRBJ2-7; 12 positions agree with TRBD2. CDR1 and CDR2 from the germline V gene are SGDLS and YYNGEE. CDR3 size: 17 residues. Losses at the gene ends were 0 bases for V and 4 bases for J; bases not matched to a gene: 8. The CDR3 bases are TGTGCCAGCAGCGTAGGACTAGCGGGAGATCCGGGTTACGAGCAGTACTTC. Translated: CASSVGLAGDPGYEQYF.

By sample share, this clone is medium-sized (0.01 to 0.1%). The V and J genes are TRBV20-1 and TRBJ2-5; TRBD2 matches 7 bases. The CDR3 runs to 14 residues. V gave up 3 bases and J gave up 2 bases; unmatched junction bases: 6. The germline V gene has CDR1 DFQATT and CDR2 SNEGSKA (reference sequence). CDR3 protein: CSARLAEVQETQYF. The CDR3 region has the DNA TGCAGTGCTAGGCTAGCGGAGGTACAAGAGACCCAGTACTTC.

This clone appeared a single time. The V and J genes are TRBV2 and TRBJ2-7; either TRBD1 or TRBD2 may supply D (5 bases each). The V end was cut by 5 bases, the J end by 5 bases, with 19 bases between. Germline CDR1 reads SNHLY; CDR2 reads FYNNEI. CDR3 size: 15 residues. This CDR3 is CASSRDRLVIHEQYV. CDR3 nucleotide sequence: TGTGCCAGCAGTCGGGACCGCTTAGTGATCCACGAGCAGTACGTC.

The J gene is TRBJ1-6, the V gene TRBV7-8; TRBD1 matches at 7 bases. V dropped 2 bases and J dropped 5; count of bases not matched to a gene: 12. The germline V gene encodes CDR1 SGHVS and CDR2 FQNEAQ. The CDR3 runs to 18 residues. The CDR3 DNA reads as TGTGCCAGCAGCTTAATCTCAGGGGGAGGCAGAGATAATTCACCCCTCCACTTT. Encoded protein: CASSLISGGGRDNSPLHF.

The chain is built from TRBV20-1 and TRBJ2-1, with 9 bases identical to TRBD2. The V gene's germline CDR1 is DFQATT and CDR2 SNEGSKA (reference sequence). The J segment lost 0 bases and the V segment lost 0 bases, leaving 6 bases of the junction unmatched. The CDR3 totals 17 residues. CDR3 residues: CSARDPIAGDSYNEQFF. Written as DNA, the CDR3 is TGCAGTGCTAGAGATCCCATAGCGGGAGACTCCTACAATGAGCAGTTCTTC.

CDR3 sequence reads: CASSLGVRSGNTIYF. CDR3 bases: TGTGCCAGCAGCTTGGGGGTTCGCTCTGGAAACACCATATATTTT. The chain carries TRBV28 and TRBJ1-3; tentative D call: TRBD1 (5 bases). The V gene lost 6 bases and the J gene lost 0 bases, with 12 bases spanning the gap. The CDR3 is made up of 15 amino acids. Germline V CDR1 and CDR2: MDHEN, SYDVKM.

J is TRBJ2-5 and V is TRBV6-1; TRBD2 is a possible D gene (7 bases). CDR1 is MNHNS and CDR2 is SASEGT in the germline V gene. The CDR3 runs to 13 residues. V was clipped by 10 bases and J by 2 bases, with 14 bases between them. CDR3 nucleotides: TGTGCCAACAAGAAGGGGGGGCAAGAGACCCAGTACTTC. Its translation is CANKKGGQETQYF.

This chain connects TRBV6-5 to TRBJ1-3; TRBD1 agrees at 7 bases. The V and J ends lost 7 bases and 2 bases, in that order; junction bases with no gene match: 8. CDR1 and CDR2 (germline): MNHEY, SVGAGI. The CDR3 extends over 15 amino acids. The DNA of the CDR3 is TGTGCCAGCATTTCGGACAGGTTGACTGGAAACACCATATATTTT. This translates into CASISDRLTGNTIYF.

This rearrangement joins TRBV12-3 or TRBV12-4 to TRBJ2-7, with 11 nucleotides matching TRBD2. The junction had 6 bases not matched to a gene; V was cut back by 5 bases and J by 0 bases. The CDR3 covers 16 residues. CDR3 in DNA: TGTGCCAGCAGTACATCCCTAGCGGGGGGCTCCTACGAGCAGTACTTC. Translated, it gives CASSTSLAGGSYEQYF.